The clone carrying this T cell receptor (beta chain) was observed a handful of times. Its antigen is still unknown. These data come from a study of identical twins. Regarding the study as a whole: Model-predicted out-of-frame TCR alpha sharing fell below observed values in monozygotic twins. Out-of-frame alpha sequences common to twins exhibited a surplus of low generation probability. Fewer insertions characterized abundant cord blood beta clonotypes, whereas memory repertoires showed none.

Trimming at V came to 3 bases and at J to 8 bases, leaving 5 bases not matched to a gene. This CDR3 is built from 15 residues. Germline V gene lookup returns CDR1 SGHTA and CDR2 FQGNSA. TCRdb reanalysed the 5' RACE reads using MiXCR and keeps one entry per CDR3 protein. The sample shows 420,000 or so distinct CDR3 sequences, 18% of them seen only once. The origin of this receptor is a man aged 50 or older in good health. The chain employs TRBV7-2 and TRBJ2-3; 13 nucleotides match TRBD2. Sequencing used naive T cells sorted from blood. The CDR3 loop is CASSFRLAGGGTQYF. Written as DNA, the CDR3 is TGTGCCAGCAGCTTTCGACTAGCGGGGGGTGGTACGCAGTATTTT.